These 25 T cell receptor beta chains originate from one sample sequenced in a study of blood T cell repertoires in COVID-19. The assay was immunoSEQ multiplex PCR, and TCRdb's table has in-frame clones only and misses some. In the table there are some 110,000 clones, around nine tenths of which are singletons. Sequenced sample: peripheral blood. These receptors originate from a human donor in a cohort sampled during active COVID-19.

CDR3 loop: CASSQESIAGELFF. For the CDR3, the DNA is TGCGCCAGCAGCCAAGAAAGTATAGCCGGGGAGCTGTTTTTT. This chain connects TRBV4-3 to TRBJ2-2; no reliable D call. The germline V and J ends were trimmed by 0 bases and 6 bases, with 8 bases remaining between them. In germline, CDR1 is LGHNA, CDR2 YSLEER. This CDR3 has 14 residues.

The chain has TRBV5-5 and TRBJ1-6; D possibly corresponds to TRBD1 (5 bases). Germline V gene lookup returns CDR1 SGHKS and CDR2 YYEKEE (reference sequence). The CDR3 loop spans 16 amino acids. V was pared by 5 bases and J by 4 bases, with 16 bases between. CDR3 protein: CASSPTGPIYNSPLHF. The DNA of the CDR3 is TGTGCCAGCAGTCCTACAGGCCCGATTTATAATTCACCCCTCCACTTT. Full variable domain (missing parts from reference TRBV5-5 and TRBJ1-6): DAGVTQSPTHLIKTRGQQVTLRCSPISGHKSVSWYQQVLGQGPQFIFQYYEKEERGRGNFPDRFSARQFPNYSSELNVNALLLGDSALYLCASSPTGPIYNSPLHFGNGTRLTVT.

This chain joins TRBV7-6 and TRBJ2-1, with 10 bases lining up with TRBD1. The CDR3 is 18 residues long. After removal of 4 bases from V and 1 base from J, the junction contained 10 bases not matched to a gene. Germline values: CDR1 SGHVS, CDR2 FNYEAQ. The CDR3 region is CASSSPFLDRGSYNEQFF. The CDR3, as DNA: TGTGCCAGCAGCTCCCCCTTCTTGGACAGGGGGTCCTACAATGAGCAGTTCTTC.

The chain carries TRBV28 and TRBJ2-7; 8 nucleotides match TRBD1. Germline V gives CDR1 MDHEN, CDR2 SYDVKM. V trimming: 3 bases; J trimming: 5 bases; junction bases outside the gene matches: 6. The CDR3 has 14 residues. The CDR3 sequence is CASSFRGRINEQYF. The CDR3 nucleotides are TGTGCCAGCAGTTTCAGGGGGCGCATCAACGAGCAGTACTTC.

The rearrangement uses TRBV12-3 or TRBV12-4 and TRBJ2-3; no definite D call. The ends were cut back, 7 bases at V and 4 bases at J, with 9 bases in the middle. This CDR3 spans 12 amino acids. In DNA form, the CDR3 reads TGTGCCAGCAACCTAGTGGCAGATACGCAGTATTTT. As protein: CASNLVADTQYF.

V and J are TRBV5-5 and TRBJ1-1; unclear D gene. The CDR3 is 14 residues long. V was pared by 4 bases and J by 1 base, with 11 bases between. Germline V gene sequence: CDR1 SGHKS, CDR2 YYEKEE (reference sequence). The CDR3 sequence is CASSLAPGNTEAFF. Here the CDR3 DNA reads TGTGCCAGCAGCCTCGCCCCGGGGAACACTGAAGCTTTCTTT. Filled out from reference TRBV5-5 and TRBJ1-1, the complete variable domain reads DAGVTQSPTHLIKTRGQQVTLRCSPISGHKSVSWYQQVLGQGPQFIFQYYEKEERGRGNFPDRFSARQFPNYSSELNVNALLLGDSALYLCASSLAPGNTEAFFGQGTRLTVV.

The CDR3 sequence is CASSQGGFTGELFF. In nucleotides, the CDR3 is TGTGCCAGCAGCCAAGGGGGCTTCACCGGGGAGCTGTTTTTT. The chain couples TRBV9 to TRBJ2-2; 7 bases are shared with TRBD1. This CDR3 has 14 amino acids. Germline loops: CDR1 SGDLS, CDR2 YYNGEE. Losses at the gene ends were 4 bases for V and 4 bases for J; bases not matched to a gene: 4.

V usage is TRBV7-9 and J usage is TRBJ2-3; a weak D match, TRBD1 (5 bases). The germline V gene encodes CDR1 SEHNR and CDR2 FQNEAQ (reference sequence). V was pared by 1 base and J by 0 bases, with 14 bases between. The CDR3 consists of 17 residues. Written as DNA, the CDR3 is TGTGCCAGCAGCTTAGACAGGCTAATCGCTAGCACAGATACGCAGTATTTT. It yields the protein CASSLDRLIASTDTQYF.

The chain carries TRBV11-3 and TRBJ2-4; TRBD2 is a possible D gene (6 bases). Germline V gene data show CDR1 as SGHNT and CDR2 as YENEEA. The CDR3 sequence is 14 residues long. The germline V and J ends were trimmed by 1 base and 9 bases, with 13 bases remaining between them. CDR3 region: CASSLGGVEGIQYF. CDR3 nucleotide sequence: TGTGCCAGCAGCTTAGGGGGGGTGGAAGGCATTCAGTACTTC.

This clone was recorded many times. The chain joins TRBV6-5 to TRBJ1-1; D is undetermined. This CDR3 spans 15 amino acids. Germline CDR1 reads MNHEY; CDR2 reads SVGAGI. The ends were cut back, 0 bases at V and 5 bases at J, with 13 bases in the middle. The CDR3 DNA reads as TGTGCCAGCAGTTACTCGAGGGAGCTTACGACTGAAGCTTTCTTT. Translating it yields CASSYSRELTTEAFF.

The chain has TRBV30 and TRBJ2-5; 7 nucleotides match TRBD1. The CDR3 covers 14 residues. In germline, CDR1 is GTSNPN, CDR2 SVGIG (reference sequence). V was pared by 4 bases and J by 5 bases, with 10 bases of the junction left unmatched. Here the CDR3 reads CAWTLQTGRETQYF. Here the CDR3 DNA reads TGTGCCTGGACCCTCCAGACAGGGCGGGAGACCCAGTACTTC.

The chain recombines TRBV14 with TRBJ2-7; the match to TRBD1 covers 7 bases. There are 15 residues in the CDR3. The V gene's germline CDR1 is SGHDN and CDR2 FVKESK. The J segment lost 1 base and the V segment lost 4 bases, leaving 7 bases of the junction unmatched. CDR3 sequence reads: CASSLQGLGSYEQYF. In nucleotides, the CDR3 is TGTGCCAGCAGCCTACAGGGGTTGGGGTCCTACGAGCAGTACTTC.

The chain links TRBV5-1 to TRBJ1-1; TRBD1 aligns across 10 bases. Germline assignment: CDR1 SGHRS and CDR2 YFSETQ. V gave up 6 bases and J gave up 4 bases; unmatched junction bases: 6. This CDR3 is 14 amino acids long. The CDR3: CASKTWTGGTEAFF. The CDR3 nucleotides read TGCGCCAGCAAAACTTGGACAGGGGGCACTGAAGCTTTCTTT.

The rearrangement uses TRBV5-5 and TRBJ1-6; no firm D call. This CDR3 comprises 16 residues. Germline CDR1 and CDR2: SGHKS and YYEKEE (reference sequence). Trimming removed 4 bases at V and 7 bases at J, with 18 bases between. CDR3 sequence (DNA): TGTGCCAGCAGCCCATGGTGGGCAAGCGGGAATTCACCCCTCCACTTT. Protein: CASSPWWASGNSPLHF.

The chain carries TRBV28 and TRBJ1-6; TRBD1 matches at 7 bases. This CDR3 has 16 amino acids. CDR1 is MDHEN, CDR2 SYDVKM, per germline. V was pared by 6 bases and J by 10 bases, with 15 bases of the junction left unmatched. CDR3 sequence (DNA): TGTGCCAGCAGCCTGAGGGGGCGAGGAAGGGGGTCACCCCTCCACTTT. Its protein product is CASSLRGRGRGSPLHF.

This rearrangement joins TRBV24-1 to TRBJ1-2; D remains unclear. This CDR3 is built from 12 residues. Trimming took off 11 bases at V and 4 bases at J, with 13 bases between the two ends. The germline V gene has CDR1 KGHDR and CDR2 SFDVKD. In DNA, the CDR3 is TGTGCCATCTCGGATGGAGGCTATGGCTACACCTTC. This translates into CAISDGGYGYTF.

This chain uses TRBV5-1 with TRBJ1-3; no firm D call. The germline V gene has CDR1 SGHRS and CDR2 YFSETQ. The CDR3 contains 14 residues. Trimming removed 4 bases at V and 2 bases at J, with 10 bases between. The chain's CDR3 is CASSTDFPGNTIYF. The CDR3 coding sequence is TGCGCCAGCAGCACGGACTTCCCTGGAAACACCATATATTTT.

The V gene is TRBV7-6, the J gene TRBJ1-6; 9 bases line up with TRBD1. Germline CDR1 SGHVS, CDR2 FNYEAQ. The CDR3 totals 15 residues. The J segment lost 10 bases and the V segment lost 0 bases, leaving 4 bases of the junction unmatched. DNA of the CDR3: TGTGCCAGCAGCTTAGCGGGACAGGGAGGCTCACCCCTCCACTTT. Its protein is CASSLAGQGGSPLHF.

V and J are TRBV5-1 and TRBJ2-6; 7 positions match TRBD1. Germline lookup yields CDR1 SGHRS and CDR2 YFSETQ. The CDR3 length is 17 residues. The J segment lost 2 bases and the V segment lost 4 bases, leaving 9 bases of the junction unmatched. CDR3 residues: CASSPALTGAGANVLTF. For the CDR3, the DNA is TGCGCCAGCAGCCCCGCACTAACAGGGGCTGGGGCCAACGTCCTGACTTTC.

The rearrangement links TRBV6-5 to TRBJ2-2; TRBD1 aligns across 7 bases. CDR3 length: 15 residues. The germline gives CDR1 MNHEY, CDR2 SVGAGI. Unmatched junction bases numbered 5, after V lost 4 bases and J lost 3 bases. The CDR3 nucleotides read TGTGCCAGCAGTTCTGACAGGGCACACACCGGGGAGCTGTTTTTT. Translation gives CASSSDRAHTGELFF.

The chain recombines TRBV9 with TRBJ1-6; 11 nucleotides match TRBD1. The J segment lost 0 bases and the V segment lost 3 bases, leaving 5 bases of the junction unmatched. The CDR3 is made up of 18 amino acids. In germline, CDR1 is SGDLS, CDR2 YYNGEE. The CDR3 coding sequence is TGTGCCAGCAGCGAGGGACAGGGGGTGGGCTCCTATAATTCACCCCTCCACTTT. Amino acids: CASSEGQGVGSYNSPLHF.

The CDR3 is CASSPKGQVGPEQYF. The CDR3 region has the DNA TGTGCCAGCTCACCTAAGGGACAGGTGGGCCCCGAGCAGTACTTC. The chain carries TRBV18 and TRBJ2-7, with TRBD1 identical over 8 bases. With 3 bases clipped from V and 6 bases from J, the junction kept 10 bases outside the gene matches. This CDR3 is built from 15 residues. The germline gives CDR1 KGHSH, CDR2 LQKENI. The full variable domain, with the rest looked up from reference TRBV18 and TRBJ2-7, is NAGVMQNPRHLVRRRGQEARLRCSPMKGHSHVYWYRQLPEEGLKFMVYLQKENIIDESGMPKERFSAEFPKEGPSILRIQQVVRGDSAAYFCASSPKGQVGPEQYFGPGTRLTVT.

The chain combines TRBV29-1 with TRBJ2-6; tentatively, D is TRBD1 (5 bases). The ends were cut back, 4 bases at V and 3 bases at J, with 10 bases in the middle. The length of the CDR3 is 14 residues. Germline CDR1 reads SQVTM; CDR2 reads ANQGSEA. The CDR3 loop is CSVAQGNGANVLTF. As DNA, the CDR3 is TGCAGCGTTGCCCAGGGAAATGGGGCCAACGTCCTGACTTTC.

J is TRBJ2-3 and V is TRBV30; D not certain. Germline-derived CDR1 and CDR2 are GTSNPN and SVGIG (reference sequence). This CDR3 has 14 amino acids. Trimming pared 1 base from V and 4 bases from J, leaving 12 bases between. Written as DNA, the CDR3 is TGTGCCTGGAGTGGAGTTCGCGTGGCAGATACGCAGTATTTT. Its translation is CAWSGVRVADTQYF. The full variable domain, completed using reference TRBV30 and TRBJ2-3, is SQTIHQWPATLVQPVGSPLSLECTVEGTSNPNLYWYRQAAGRGLQLLFYSVGIGQISSEVPQNLSASRPQDRQFILSSKKLLLSDSGFYLCAWSGVRVADTQYFGPGTRLTVL.

The rearrangement joins TRBV28 to TRBJ2-6; D is perhaps TRBD2 (5 bases). The germline V gene has CDR1 MDHEN and CDR2 SYDVKM. The length of the CDR3 is 18 residues. The V end lost 2 bases, the J end lost 0 bases, and 14 bases lay between the germline ends. The CDR3 region is CASSLGLLGASGANVLTF. In nucleotides, the CDR3 is TGTGCCAGCAGTTTAGGGCTGCTGGGAGCCTCTGGGGCCAACGTCCTGACTTTC.